The clone carrying this T cell receptor beta chain was seen ten or more times. The antigen is not known. TCR beta CDR3 region amplification was performed from RNA transcripts. With the HTBI primer set, the TCR CDR3 went through a first round of RT-PCR. TCRdb independently ran MiXCR on the multiplex PCR reads; one entry per CDR3 protein. Of about 350,000 distinct CDR3 sequences in the sample, approximately 17% were seen once. The sample is drawn from a study of T cells in Graves' hyperthyroidism and ophthalmopathy. Study observations and caveats: In validation, the model predicted ophthalmopathy. These predictions came a median 6.5 months before onset.

The CDR3 is 12 amino acids. Trimming stripped 8 bases from V and 8 bases from J, with 15 bases between. Germline assignment: CDR1 MNHNS and CDR2 SASEGT. This TCR came from a woman aged 30 to 39 with Graves' hyperthyroidism that later progressed to Graves' ophthalmopathy. The chain joins TRBV6-1 to TRBJ1-2; a possible D gene is TRBD1 (6 bases). The specimen was blood. CDR3 DNA sequence: TGTGCCAGCCGGAAGGGGGGTCGAGGCTACACCTTC. It specifies CASRKGGRGYTF.